This record concerns one T cell receptor (beta chain) sequence. The antigen remains unidentified. The sample originates from a study of tumor-infiltrating lymphocytes in primary liver carcinoma. For the study at large: Patients comprised men and women whose ages fell between 30 and 69 years. Samples had roughly 3.65 to 8 million productive TCRbeta reads, comparable between tissue types.

Germline DNA was also extracted, while the blood RNA originated from unsorted whole blood. With a constant-region primer, TCR beta cDNA was made from 500 ng of total RNA. Libraries of TCR beta came from three nested multiplex PCR rounds with slightly modified ARM-PCR. The first two PCR rounds used TRBV1-TRBV30 primers with a Cbeta primer, nine to ten cycles each. TCRdb called the multiplex PCR reads again in MiXCR, with one record for every CDR3 protein. The table shows almost 200,000 distinct CDR3 sequences, with roughly two thirds occurring only once. Trimming pared 7 bases from V and 2 bases from J, leaving 10 bases between. The CDR3 covers 13 residues. Germline CDR1 and CDR2: ENHRY and SYGVKD. General study points: The top-250-clone fraction was significantly higher in tumors than in blood (p = 0.039). Tumor-adjacent and tumor-blood pairs showed less overlap than tumor region pairs.

The chain has TRBV10-3 and TRBJ2-3, with D perhaps TRBD1 or TRBD2 (5 bases each). The TCR originated in a woman in her sixties with primary liver carcinoma and hepatitis B virus infection. The sequenced sample consisted of peripheral blood. Written as DNA, the CDR3 is TGTGCCATCAACGAGGGGTTCACAGATACGCAGTATTTT. Translating gives CAINEGFTDTQYF.